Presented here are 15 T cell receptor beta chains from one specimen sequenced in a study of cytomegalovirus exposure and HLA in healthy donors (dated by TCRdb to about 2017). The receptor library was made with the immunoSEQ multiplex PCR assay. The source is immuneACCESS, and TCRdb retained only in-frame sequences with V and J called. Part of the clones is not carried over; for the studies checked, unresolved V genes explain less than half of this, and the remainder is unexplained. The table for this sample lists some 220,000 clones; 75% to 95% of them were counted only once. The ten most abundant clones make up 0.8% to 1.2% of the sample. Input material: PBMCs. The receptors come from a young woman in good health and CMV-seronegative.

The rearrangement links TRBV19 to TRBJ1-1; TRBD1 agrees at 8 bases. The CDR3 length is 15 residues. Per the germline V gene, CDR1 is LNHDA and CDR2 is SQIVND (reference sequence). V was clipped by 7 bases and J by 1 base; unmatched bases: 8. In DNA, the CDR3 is TGTGCCAGTACCCCAGGGGGCAGGGGGAACACTGAAGCTTTCTTT. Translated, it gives CASTPGGRGNTEAFF.

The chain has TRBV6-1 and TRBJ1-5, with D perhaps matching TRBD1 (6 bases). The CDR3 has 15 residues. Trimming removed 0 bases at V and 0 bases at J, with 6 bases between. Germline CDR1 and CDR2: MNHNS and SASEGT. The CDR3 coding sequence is TGTGCCAGCAGTGAAGCAGGGGGTAGCAATCAGCCCCAGCATTTT. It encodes CASSEAGGSNQPQHF.

Here the CDR3 reads CAWSVQGQGAGYTF. DNA for the CDR3: TGTGCCTGGAGTGTACAGGGACAGGGGGCTGGCTACACCTTC. The genes are TRBV30 and TRBJ1-2, with TRBD1 matching over 12 bases. Germline-derived CDR1 and CDR2 are GTSNPN and SVGIG (reference sequence). The CDR3 totals 14 residues. Unmatched junction bases numbered 3, after V lost 0 bases and J lost 7 bases. Supplemented by reference TRBV30 and TRBJ1-2, the full variable domain reads SQTIHQWPATLVQPVGSPLSLECTVEGTSNPNLYWYRQAAGRGLQLLFYSVGIGQISSEVPQNLSASRPQDRQFILSSKKLLLSDSGFYLCAWSVQGQGAGYTFGSGTRLTVV.

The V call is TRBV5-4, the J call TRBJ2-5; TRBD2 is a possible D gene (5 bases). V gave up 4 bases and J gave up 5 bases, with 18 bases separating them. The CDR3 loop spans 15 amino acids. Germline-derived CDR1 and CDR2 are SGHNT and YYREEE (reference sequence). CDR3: CASSPESSRRETQYF. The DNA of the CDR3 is TGTGCCAGCAGCCCCGAAAGTTCGAGGAGGGAGACCCAGTACTTC.

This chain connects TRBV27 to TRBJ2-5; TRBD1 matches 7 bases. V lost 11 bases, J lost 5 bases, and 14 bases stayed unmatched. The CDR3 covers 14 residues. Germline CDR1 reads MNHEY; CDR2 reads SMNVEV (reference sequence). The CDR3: CAVAATGRGETQYF. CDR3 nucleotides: TGTGCCGTAGCCGCGACAGGGCGAGGGGAGACCCAGTACTTC.

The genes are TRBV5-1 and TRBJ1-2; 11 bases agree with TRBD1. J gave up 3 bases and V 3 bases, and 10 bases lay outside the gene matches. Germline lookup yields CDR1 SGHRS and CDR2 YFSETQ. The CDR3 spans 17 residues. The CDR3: CASSSRRDRGEYYGYTF. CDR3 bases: TGCGCCAGCAGCTCCCGGCGGGACAGGGGGGAGTACTATGGCTACACCTTC.

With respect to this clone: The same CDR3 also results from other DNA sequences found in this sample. CDR3 sequence reads: CASSLGGQTYGYTF. The CDR3, as DNA: TGTGCCAGCAGTTTGGGGGGGCAGACTTATGGCTACACCTTC. V usage is TRBV27 and J usage is TRBJ1-2; TRBD1 might be the D (6 bases). The germline V gene has CDR1 MNHEY and CDR2 SMNVEV (reference sequence). The length of the CDR3 is 14 residues. Trimming stripped 3 bases from V and 5 bases from J, with 13 bases between.

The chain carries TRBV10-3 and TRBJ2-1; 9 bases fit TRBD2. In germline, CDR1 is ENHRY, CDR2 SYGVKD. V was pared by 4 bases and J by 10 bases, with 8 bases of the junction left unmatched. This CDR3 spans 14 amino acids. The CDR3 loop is CAISGREGIGEQFF. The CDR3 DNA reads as TGTGCCATCAGTGGGCGGGAGGGGATAGGGGAGCAGTTCTTC.

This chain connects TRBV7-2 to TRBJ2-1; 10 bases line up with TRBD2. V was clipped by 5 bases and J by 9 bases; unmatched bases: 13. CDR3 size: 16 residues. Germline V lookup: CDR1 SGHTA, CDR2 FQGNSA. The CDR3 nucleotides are TGTGCCAGCAGCCCGAGGCCACTAGCGGGATTGGGTGAGCAGTTCTTC. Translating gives CASSPRPLAGLGEQFF. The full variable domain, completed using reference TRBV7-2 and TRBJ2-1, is GAGVSQSPSNKVTEKGKDVELRCDPISGHTALYWYRQSLGQGLEFLIYFQGNSAPDKSGLPSDRFSAERTGGSVSTLTIQRTQQEDSAVYLCASSPRPLAGLGEQFFGPGTRLTVL.

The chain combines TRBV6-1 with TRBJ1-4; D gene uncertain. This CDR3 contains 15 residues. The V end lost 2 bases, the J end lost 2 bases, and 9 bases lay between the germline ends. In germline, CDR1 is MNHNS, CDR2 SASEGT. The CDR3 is CASSESQATNEKLFF. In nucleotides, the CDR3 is TGTGCCAGCAGTGAAAGTCAGGCCACTAATGAAAAACTGTTTTTT.

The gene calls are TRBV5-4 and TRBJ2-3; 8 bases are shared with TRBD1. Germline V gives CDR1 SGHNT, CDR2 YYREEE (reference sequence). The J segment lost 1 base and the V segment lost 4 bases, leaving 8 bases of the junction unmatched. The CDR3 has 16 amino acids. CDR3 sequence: CASSPGTGGGTDTQYF. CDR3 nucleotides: TGTGCCAGCAGCCCTGGGACAGGCGGCGGCACAGATACGCAGTATTTT. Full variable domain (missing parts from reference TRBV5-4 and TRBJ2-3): ETGVTQSPTHLIKTRGQQVTLRCSSQSGHNTVSWYQQALGQGPQFIFQYYREEENGRGNFPPRFSGLQFPNYSSELNVNALELDDSALYLCASSPGTGGGTDTQYFGPGTRLTVL.

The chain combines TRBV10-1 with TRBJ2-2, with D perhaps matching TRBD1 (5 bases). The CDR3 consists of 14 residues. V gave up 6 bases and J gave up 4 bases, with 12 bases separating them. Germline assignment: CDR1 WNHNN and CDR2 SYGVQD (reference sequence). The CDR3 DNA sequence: TGCGCCAGCAGAGGGGCGCCGGCCACCGGGGAGCTGTTTTTT. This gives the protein CASRGAPATGELFF.

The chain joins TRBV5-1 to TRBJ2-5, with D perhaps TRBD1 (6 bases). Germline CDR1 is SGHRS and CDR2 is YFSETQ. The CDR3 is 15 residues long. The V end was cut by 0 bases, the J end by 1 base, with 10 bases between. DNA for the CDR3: TGCGCCAGCAGCTTGGTGGGGGCTAGCCAAGAGACCCAGTACTTC. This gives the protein CASSLVGASQETQYF. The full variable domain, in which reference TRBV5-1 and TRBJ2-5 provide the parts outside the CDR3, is KAGVTQTPRYLIKTRGQQVTLSCSPISGHRSVSWYQQTPGQGLQFLFEYFSETQRNKGNFPGRFSGRQFSNSRSEMNVSTLELGDSALYLCASSLVGASQETQYFGPGTRLLVL.

The CDR3 region is CASSLVPGEAFF. The DNA of the CDR3 is TGTGCCAGCAGTTTGGTTCCGGGTGAAGCTTTCTTT. The chain uses TRBV27 and TRBJ1-1; D unresolved. CDR3 length: 12 amino acids. V lost 3 bases, J lost 7 bases, and 9 bases lay in between. In germline, CDR1 is MNHEY, CDR2 SMNVEV (reference sequence).

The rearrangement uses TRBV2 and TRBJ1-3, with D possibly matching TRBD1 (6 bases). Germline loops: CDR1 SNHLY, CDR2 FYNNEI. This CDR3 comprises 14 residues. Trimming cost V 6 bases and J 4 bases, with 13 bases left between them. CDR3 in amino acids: CASRTETGGNTIYF. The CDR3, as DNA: TGTGCCAGCAGGACCGAGACAGGCGGAAACACCATATATTTT. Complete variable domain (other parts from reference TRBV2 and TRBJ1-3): EPEVTQTPSHQVTQMGQEVILRCVPISNHLYFYWYRQILGQKVEFLVSFYNNEISEKSEIFDDQFSVERPDGSNFTLKIRSTKLEDSAMYFCASRTETGGNTIYFGEGSWLTVV.